The source of this T cell receptor beta chain is a study of blood T cell repertoires in COVID-19. Study overall: PBMCs, B-cell-depleted T cells, or T cells provided the cDNA or gDNA that made up the material.

Study processing details: The authors estimated nucleated cell counts from reference gene primer amplification. Method: immunoSEQ multiplex PCR; TCRdb's copy keeps in-frame clones and lacks some. That table is the source of V, J and clone size, and D and trimming were worked out from the DNA. The sample contains more than 30,000 clones, 80% of which appear only once. In germline, CDR1 is SQVTM, CDR2 ANQGSEA. The CDR3 consists of 13 residues. J lost 4 bases, V lost 6 bases, and 7 bases had no gene match. The sequenced material came from peripheral blood. The chain couples TRBV29-1 to TRBJ1-1; 8 bases match TRBD1. The receptor was isolated from a woman in her seventies with acute or convalescent COVID-19. The chain's CDR3 is CSVSTGGGTEAFF. In nucleotides, the CDR3 is TGCAGCGTCAGCACAGGGGGTGGCACTGAAGCTTTCTTT.